This T cell receptor (beta chain) was sequenced in a study of T cell responses to AZD1222 COVID-19 vaccine. Study overall: Pooling of second doses given at about 4 or about 12 weeks was done. General observations from the study: Without day 14 samples, only post-peak T cell repertoires were studied.

This clone appeared a single time. What it recognizes is unknown. V dropped 9 bases and J dropped 1; count of bases not matched to a gene: 5. The CDR3 is 14 amino acids. The V gene's germline CDR1 is KGHDR and CDR2 SFDVKD. Sequenced by immunoSEQ multiplex PCR; TCRdb stores in-frame clones only, minus some. This table holds some 100,000 clones, 87% found once. The TCR was taken from an adult in good health. Here the sequenced sample was peripheral blood, taken on day 0 of AZD1222 vaccination. The chain recombines TRBV24-1 with TRBJ1-2, with TRBD1 identical over 9 bases. The DNA of the CDR3 is TGTGCCACCTCTCCGGGACAGGGTAACTATGGCTACACCTTC. Translation gives CATSPGQGNYGYTF.